This T cell receptor beta chain was retrieved from a study of blood T cell repertoires in COVID-19. This clone showed up just a few times. V lost 5 bases and J 3 bases, leaving 8 bases between the germline ends. Germline CDR1 and CDR2: SNHLY and FYNNEI. The CDR3 totals 12 residues. Produced via immunoSEQ multiplex PCR; TCRdb's table is partial and in-frame only. The sample holds approximately 190,000 clones, 70% to 85% seen once. The sample consisted of peripheral blood. This receptor was taken from a woman in her 30s with acute or convalescent COVID-19. The chain recombines TRBV2 with TRBJ2-7; D not certain. The CDR3 sequence: CASSLTGYEQYF. DNA for the CDR3: TGTGCCAGCAGTTTGACTGGCTACGAGCAGTACTTC.